This T cell receptor beta chain was captured in a study of shared clonotypes between healthy human individuals. On the study more broadly: Participating donors consisted of a couple of women and a few men aged 18 to 49.

Germline CDR1 MNHEY, CDR2 SMNVEV (reference sequence). J gave up 4 bases and V 3 bases, and 4 bases lay outside the gene matches. The CDR3 is made up of 15 amino acids. Profiled with immunoSEQ multiplex PCR; TCRdb holds only in-frame clones, not every one. The data show about 1.5 million clones, 95% to 99% seen once. There were no recent acute infections or vaccinations among the donors, who were healthy HIV-negative adults. The origin of this receptor is a man aged 25-45 years in good health. Sequenced sample: naive CD4+ T cells sorted from blood. The subset denotes: CD45RA+ positively selected. The V and J genes are TRBV27 and TRBJ2-7, with 12 bases identical to TRBD1. The DNA of the CDR3 is TGTGCCAGCAGTTTCTTGGGACAGGGGGCTTACGAGCAGTACTTC. This translates into CASSFLGQGAYEQYF.